The clone carrying this T cell receptor beta chain turned up a few times. Antigen specificity is unknown. This entry is derived from a study of OX40 agonist ivuxolimab in advanced cancers. Study overall: Patients received the agonistic anti-OX40 (CD134) antibody ivuxolimab. While on treatment, patients had intravenous ivuxolimab at 0.01 to 10 mg/kg every 2 weeks. Three individuals attained partial responses, comprising one hepatocellular carcinoma case and two cutaneous melanoma cases. Findings and limits, study-wide: Specificity for antigen went undetermined in the expanded peripheral T cells.

Some clones are missing from TCRdb's copy, which holds only in-frame ones; the method was immunoSEQ multiplex PCR. Of over 25,000 clones in the sample, about 76% were seen once. The CDR3 totals 17 residues. V lost 2 bases, J lost 3 bases, and 22 bases lay in between. CDR1 is GTSNPN, CDR2 SVGIG, per germline (reference sequence). This chain uses TRBV30 with TRBJ1-1, with D maybe TRBD1 (5 bases). The sample was CD4+ or CD8+ T cells sorted from blood, taken in a trial of the OX40 agonist ivuxolimab. The receptor was isolated from an adult with an advanced solid tumor such as melanoma, head and neck, liver or kidney cancer. The CDR3 coding sequence is TGTGCCTGGAGTTTCGTGGGGGGTGCATCGGCGCACACTGAAGCTTTCTTT. Translated, it gives CAWSFVGGASAHTEAFF.